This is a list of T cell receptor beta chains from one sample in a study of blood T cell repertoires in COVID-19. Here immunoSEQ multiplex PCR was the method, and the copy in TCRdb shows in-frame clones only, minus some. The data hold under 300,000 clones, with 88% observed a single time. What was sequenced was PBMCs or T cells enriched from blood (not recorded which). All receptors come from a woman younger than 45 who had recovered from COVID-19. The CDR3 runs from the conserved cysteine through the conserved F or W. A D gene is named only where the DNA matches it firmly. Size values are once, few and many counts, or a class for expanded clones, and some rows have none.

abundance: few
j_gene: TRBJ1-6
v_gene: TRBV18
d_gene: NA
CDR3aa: CASSTSLTNSPLHF
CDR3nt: TGTGCCAGCTCAACAAGCCTGACTAACTCACCCCTCCACTTT

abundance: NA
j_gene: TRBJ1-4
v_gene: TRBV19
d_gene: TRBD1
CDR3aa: CASTGDRGLEKLFF
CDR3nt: TGTGCCAGTACCGGGGACAGGGGATTAGAAAAACTGTTTTTT

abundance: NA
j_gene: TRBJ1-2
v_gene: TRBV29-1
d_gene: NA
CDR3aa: CSVETHLTNGYTF
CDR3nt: TGCAGCGTTGAAACCCACCTCACTAATGGCTACACCTTC

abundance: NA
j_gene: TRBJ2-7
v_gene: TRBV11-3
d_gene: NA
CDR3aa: CASSLAPKEFYEQYF
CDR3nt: TGTGCCAGCAGCTTAGCCCCAAAGGAGTTCTACGAGCAGTACTTC

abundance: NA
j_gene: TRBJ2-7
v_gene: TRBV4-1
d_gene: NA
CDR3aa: CASSHQGYEQYF
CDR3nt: TGCGCCAGCAGCCACCAGGGCTACGAGCAGTACTTC

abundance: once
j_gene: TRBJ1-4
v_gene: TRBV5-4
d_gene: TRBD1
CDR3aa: CASSHNEPGTGAEKLFF
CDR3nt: TGTGCCAGCAGCCATAACGAGCCCGGGACAGGGGCTGAAAAACTGTTTTTT

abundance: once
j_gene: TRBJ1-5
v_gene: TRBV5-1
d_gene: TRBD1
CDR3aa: CASSLGGTDNQPQHF
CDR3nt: TGCGCCAGCAGCCTGGGCGGGACAGACAATCAGCCCCAGCATTTT

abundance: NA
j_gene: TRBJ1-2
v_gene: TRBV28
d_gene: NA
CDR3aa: CASSSGTGYTF
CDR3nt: TGTGCCAGCAGTTCCGGGACAGGCTACACCTTC

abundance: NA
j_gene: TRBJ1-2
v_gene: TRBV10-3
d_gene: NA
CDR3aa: CAIQRDLTGNYGYTF
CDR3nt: TGTGCCATCCAGCGTGATCTGACAGGAAACTATGGCTACACCTTC

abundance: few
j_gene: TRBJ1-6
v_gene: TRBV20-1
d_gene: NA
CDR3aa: CSASSREGGPLHF
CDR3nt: TGCAGTGCTAGTAGCAGGGAGGGGGGACCCCTCCACTTT

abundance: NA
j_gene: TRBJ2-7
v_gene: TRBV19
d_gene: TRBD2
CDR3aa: CASSTSGGSYEQYF
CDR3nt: TGTGCCAGTAGCACTAGCGGCGGCTCCTACGAGCAGTACTTC

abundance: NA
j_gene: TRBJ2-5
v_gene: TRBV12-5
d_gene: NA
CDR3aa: CASGSRPETQYF
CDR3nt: TGTGCTAGTGGTTCCAGGCCGGAGACCCAGTACTTC

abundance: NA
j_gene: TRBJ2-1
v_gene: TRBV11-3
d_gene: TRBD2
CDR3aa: CASSSPRTRVYNEQFF
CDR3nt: TGTGCCAGCAGCTCCCCCCGGACTAGGGTCTACAATGAGCAGTTCTTC

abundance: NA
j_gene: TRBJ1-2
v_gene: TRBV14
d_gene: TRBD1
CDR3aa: CASSQGTGWLGYTF
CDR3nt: TGTGCCAGCAGCCAAGGGACAGGGTGGTTGGGCTACACCTTC

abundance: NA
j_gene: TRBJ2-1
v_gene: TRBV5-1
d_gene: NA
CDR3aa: CASSRDRPSYNEQFF
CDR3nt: TGCGCCAGCAGCCGAGACAGGCCATCCTACAATGAGCAGTTCTTC